The 4 T cell receptor beta chains listed next were all sequenced from one sample in a study of blood T cells in healthy people across ages. A second PCR of about 6 to 11 cycles used a sample-barcoded 5' primer and a J-beta primer mix. TCRdb re-derived calls from the 5' RACE reads in MiXCR, one entry per CDR3 protein. The data show some 800,000 distinct CDR3 sequences, under 45% seen once. Specimen: blood. These receptors all stem from a man between 60 and 70 years old in good health.

This sequence joins TRBV6-2 or TRBV6-3 and TRBJ2-1, with TRBD2 matching 11 bases. The CDR3 is 14 residues long. Trimming removed 5 bases from V and 10 bases from J; junction bases left unmatched: 7. Germline V CDR1 and CDR2: MNHEY, SVGEGT. The DNA for the CDR3 is TGTGCCAGCAGTATAGCGGGGGGGTTTAGAGAGCAGTTCTTC. Amino acid sequence: CASSIAGGFREQFF.

The rearrangement joins TRBV4-1 to TRBJ2-7; 8 nucleotides align to TRBD1. V shed 0 bases and J 3 bases; nucleotides not matched to a gene: 4. Germline CDR1 reads MGHRA; CDR2 reads YSYEKL. The CDR3 is 15 residues long. CDR3 in DNA: TGCGCCAGCAGCCAAGAGGACAGGGCGAACTACGAGCAGTACTTC. The encoded protein is CASSQEDRANYEQYF.

The chain has TRBV9 and TRBJ2-1; D ambiguous. Germline V gene lookup returns CDR1 SGDLS and CDR2 YYNGEE. The CDR3 loop spans 14 amino acids. The V gene lost 0 bases and the J gene lost 7 bases, with 11 bases spanning the gap. The CDR3 loop reads CASSVGQIGNEQFF. The CDR3 coding sequence is TGTGCCAGCAGCGTAGGGCAGATAGGGAATGAGCAGTTCTTC.

The CDR3 nucleotides read TGTGCCTGGGACAGGGACGGGTATCAGCCCCAGCATTTT. As protein: CAWDRDGYQPQHF. The chain is built from TRBV30 and TRBJ1-5; TRBD1 matches 7 bases. V lost 5 bases and J lost 5; bases outside the gene matches: 6. The CDR3 consists of 13 residues. The germline gives CDR1 GTSNPN, CDR2 SVGIG (reference sequence).